A selection of T cell receptor beta chains follows, all from one sample in a study of cytomegalovirus exposure and HLA in healthy donors. The data were produced by immunoSEQ multiplex PCR, yet TCRdb's version contains in-frame clones alone and is incomplete. The table shows roughly 190,000 clones, with over 70% occurring only once. The sequencing sample was made of PBMCs. The receptor set was obtained from a man aged 25-45 years in good health and CMV-seronegative. CDR3s include the opening cysteine and the closing phenylalanine or tryptophan. The D gene is left open where the match is weak.

V gene	D gene	J gene	CDR3 protein	CDR3 DNA
TRBV14	.	TRBJ2-1	CASSQESRRFHEQFF	TGTGCCAGCAGCCAAGAAAGTCGCCGGTTCCATGAGCAGTTCTTC
TRBV4-3	TRBD1	TRBJ2-2	CASSRQGFNTGELFF	TGCGCCAGCAGCCGACAGGGATTTAACACCGGGGAGCTGTTTTTT
TRBV5-1	TRBD1	TRBJ2-6	CASSFQTGALAGANGLTF	TGCGCCAGCAGCTTCCAAACAGGGGCGCTAGCTGGGGCCAACGGCCTGACTTTC
TRBV5-6	.	TRBJ2-5	CASSLGYRSGGEAQYF	TGTGCCAGCAGCTTGGGATATAGGAGTGGAGGGGAGGCCCAGTACTTC
TRBV15	TRBD1	TRBJ1-5	CATSTAHDRVVQPQHF	TGTGCCACCAGCACAGCACATGACAGGGTAGTTCAGCCCCAGCATTTT
TRBV7-2	TRBD2	TRBJ2-5	CASSPGTSGSRRGGETQYF	TGTGCCAGCAGCCCAGGGACTAGCGGGAGTCGTCGGGGTGGAGAGACCCAGTACTTC
TRBV27	.	TRBJ2-7	CASSSPPGEKGYEQYF	TGTGCCAGCAGTTCCCCTCCGGGGGAGAAAGGCTACGAGCAGTACTTC
TRBV7-9	.	TRBJ1-6	CASSLGGRGNSPLHF	TGTGCCAGCAGCTTAGGCGGCAGGGGAAATTCACCCCTCCACTTT
TRBV28	.	TRBJ2-7	CATGGGLPRNEQYF	TGTGCCACCGGAGGGGGCCTTCCCCGGAACGAGCAGTACTTC
TRBV9	.	TRBJ2-1	CASSVVVPGNEQFF	TGTGCCAGCAGCGTAGTGGTCCCCGGGAATGAGCAGTTCTTC
TRBV5-1	TRBD2	TRBJ2-1	CASSRSGLAGGSLYNEQFF	TGCGCCAGCAGCCGATCAGGACTAGCGGGAGGAAGTTTATACAATGAGCAGTTCTTC
TRBV6-1	.	TRBJ1-1	CASSSGGLYEAFF	TGTGCCAGCAGTTCCGGCGGGCTGTATGAAGCTTTCTTT
TRBV29-1	TRBD1	TRBJ2-7	CSVELGDRESYEQYF	TGCAGCGTTGAACTGGGGGACAGGGAATCCTACGAGCAGTACTTC
TRBV27	TRBD2	TRBJ2-2	CASTQAGGPGYNTGELFF	TGTGCCAGCACCCAAGCGGGAGGGCCGGGTTATAACACCGGGGAGCTGTTTTTT
TRBV5-1	.	TRBJ1-2	CASSSGSLEGSYGYTF	TGCGCCAGCAGCTCCGGGAGCCTCGAAGGGAGCTATGGCTACACCTTC
TRBV5-5	.	TRBJ2-7	CASSGGTNYEQYF	TGTGCCAGCAGCGGCGGGACCAACTACGAGCAGTACTTC
TRBV5-6	TRBD1	TRBJ1-1	CASSAGTGKPMNTEAFF	TGTGCCAGCAGCGCCGGGACAGGGAAACCGATGAACACTGAAGCTTTCTTT